What follows describes a single T cell receptor beta chain. Its cognate antigen has yet to be identified. Base-call qualities are not available, and no considerably larger clone is one nucleotide away. Thymus tissue was collected as surgical resects that were removed during corrective cardiac surgery. The donors were immunologically healthy infants in Finland who had open corrective cardiac surgery for congenital heart defects. Thymocytes were mechanically released from the tissue and were stored as pellets of about 10-30 million cells at -70 degrees C. A QIAsymphony instrument was used to extract genomic DNA from frozen cell pellets. This sample was included in a study of human thymus T cells (dated by TCRdb to the early 2020s). Background on the whole study: TCR alpha and beta repertoires from about 8 infant thymus samples and four related peripheral blood samples were characterized in the study. Donor ages ranging from roughly 6 to 244 days were recorded, and a handful of male and two female infants were included in the cohort. Broad study findings and their caveats: On average, approximately 860,000 unique TCRB clonotypes were obtained from thymus samples, compared with around 78,000 from blood samples. Highly overlapping thymic TCR repertoires among unrelated individuals were reported in the related research. Both the thymic and the peripheral blood repertoires appeared to show biased V and J gene segment usage.

CDR1 and CDR2 are read off the germline V gene as SGHTA and FQGTGA. The CDR3 contains 14 residues, cysteine and phenylalanine counted. Only the CDR3 DNA is retained, 42 bases long and in frame from the first base. V is pared back by 1 base and J by 1 base, with 4 bases lying between the germline termini. Using the immunoSEQ multiplex PCR assay, the TCRB and TCRAD loci were amplified from a standardized quantity of quality-controlled genomic DNA. Amplicons spanned the V(D)J region at a length sufficient to cover the CDR3 and identify V and J genes. Through the commercial immunoSEQ service, the amplicons were sequenced on an Illumina platform. From the authors' description of their analysis: Corrections for primer bias and sequencing errors followed previously described methods, while TCRAD and TCRB definitions were based on the IMGT database. immunoSEQ Analyzer 3.0 and VDJTools were used for repertoire analysis, which covered basic statistics, V/J segment usage, diversity estimates, rarefaction and pairwise overlap. Diversity was estimated with Chao1, ChaoE, Efron-Thisted, Shannon and inverse Simpson indices, and also on datasets down-sampled to the smallest sample. Repertoire overlap was determined by strict matching of CDR3 nucleotide sequence, V gene and J gene, and Jaccard-based multidimensional scaling clustering was applied. TCRdb retrieved this table from immuneACCESS and kept in-frame rearrangements only. Not all clones are present; in checked studies, unresolved V genes account for under half, and no reason is known for the remainder. That table is the source of V, J and clone size, and D and trimming were worked out from the DNA. Counted in this sample were roughly 120,000 clones; about 94% of them appeared once. 0.02% to 0.03% of the sample rests with the top ten.

This chain joins TRBV7-3 to TRBJ2-2, with no reliable assignment of the D segment. This clonotype was sampled from a boy younger than two with a congenital heart defect but otherwise immunologically healthy. The sample taken for sequencing was thymus tissue. The nucleotides read TGTGCCAGCAGCTTAAAAGGGAACACCGGGGAGCTGTTTTTT. Its coded protein is CASSLKGNTGELFF.